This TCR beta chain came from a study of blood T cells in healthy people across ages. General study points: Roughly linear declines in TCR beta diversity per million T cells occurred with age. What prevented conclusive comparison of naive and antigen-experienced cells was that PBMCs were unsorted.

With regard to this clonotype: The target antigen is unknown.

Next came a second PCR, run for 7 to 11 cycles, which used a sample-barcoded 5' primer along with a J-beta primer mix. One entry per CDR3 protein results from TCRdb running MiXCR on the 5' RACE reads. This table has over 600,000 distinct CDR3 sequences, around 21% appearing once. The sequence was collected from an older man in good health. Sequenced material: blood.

The CDR3 bases are TGTGCCAGCAGTTTACGGGGCGAGGCTCAAGAGACCCAGTACTTC. Translating gives CASSLRGEAQETQYF. The V gene is TRBV12-3 or TRBV12-4, the J gene TRBJ2-5, with D possibly called TRBD1 or TRBD2 (5 bases each). V was pared by 2 bases and J by 2 bases, with 12 bases between. The CDR3 runs 15 residues.